This T cell receptor (beta chain) comes out of a study of T cells after yellow fever vaccination. Study-wide points: Boosting was followed by the reappearance of most primary-vaccination clones (around 96% CD4, 70% to 90% CD8). Weaker overall was a secondary response that nonetheless peaked faster, on day 5 versus 15. Some clonotypes, a small share, were shared between CD4 and CD8 compartments.

This CDR3 comprises 14 residues. V shed 3 bases and J 6 bases; nucleotides not matched to a gene: 6. Germline V gives CDR1 MNHEY, CDR2 SVGEGT. TCRdb called the 5' RACE reads again in MiXCR, with one record for every CDR3 protein. The sample contains about 320,000 distinct CDR3 sequences, approximately 4% of which appear only once. There are many counts of this clonotype. As yet, its antigen is unknown. The chain uses TRBV6-2 or TRBV6-3 and TRBJ2-5; 8 positions match TRBD2. The starting material was PBMCs, obtained 15 days after the yellow fever booster vaccination. This receptor was identified in a man aged 18 to 30 who received the YFV17D yellow fever vaccine. The CDR3 DNA sequence: TGTGCCAGCAGTTATAAGCGGGGGCAAAAGACCCAGTACTTC. This codes for CASSYKRGQKTQYF.